Following are 25 T cell receptor beta chains from one sample sequenced in a study of vaccination and CD4 T cells after COVID-19. Sequencing of DNA taken from cultured CD4+ T cells relied on the Oncomine TCR Beta short-read assay. TCRdb called the PCR reads again in MiXCR, with one record for every CDR3 protein. Seen here are over 13,000 distinct CDR3 sequences, under 70% observed once, and the top ten hold approximately 10%. These receptors have no identified antigens. Sample treatment: approximately 9-day PBMC culture with coronavirus spike peptide pools or control peptides (ViraFEST assay). Sequencing was done on a sample of CD4+ T cells from blood, cultured in vitro. Receptors were obtained from a human donor who had recovered from COVID-19.

This clonotype was recorded only once. CDR3 residues: CASSIGSGAGYGYTF. The CDR3 coding sequence is TGTGCCAGTAGTATAGGATCTGGGGCCGGCTATGGCTACACCTTC. The chain is built from TRBV19 and TRBJ1-2; perhaps TRBD1 as D (5 bases). Germline values: CDR1 LNHDA, CDR2 SQIVND (reference sequence). The length of the CDR3 is 15 residues. V was cut by 1 base and J by 4 bases, with 13 bases left in between.

The chain recombines TRBV27 with TRBJ2-1; D is undetermined. CDR1 is MNHEY and CDR2 is SMNVEV in the germline V gene (reference sequence). The CDR3 loop spans 14 amino acids. V lost 4 bases and J lost 4, with 11 bases in between. The CDR3 is CASSSNYPYNEQFF. For the CDR3, the DNA is TGTGCCAGCAGTTCCAACTACCCTTACAATGAGCAGTTCTTC.

This clonotype showed up just a few times. The chain is built from TRBV15 and TRBJ2-3; no definite D call. This CDR3 contains 15 residues. The V gene's germline CDR1 is LNHNV and CDR2 YYDKDF (reference sequence). The V gene lost 4 bases and the J gene lost 0 bases, with 11 bases spanning the gap. Here the CDR3 reads CATSKRILSTDTQYF. The CDR3, as DNA: TGTGCCACCAGCAAGAGGATATTAAGCACAGATACGCAGTATTTT.

The chain employs TRBV15 and TRBJ2-5; TRBD1 might be the D (6 bases). The V gene's germline CDR1 is LNHNV and CDR2 YYDKDF (reference sequence). Trimming removed 5 bases at V and 2 bases at J, with 18 bases between. This CDR3 has 16 amino acids. The CDR3 bases are TGTGCCACCAGCCAGGGGACACGAAGGGGGCAAGAGACCCAGTACTTC. It codes for CATSQGTRRGQETQYF. The full variable domain, its missing parts supplied by reference TRBV15 and TRBJ2-5, is DAMVIQNPRYQVTQFGKPVTLSCSQTLNHNVMYWYQQKSSQAPKLLFHYYDKDFNNEADTPDNFQSRRPNTSFCFLDIRSPGLGDTAMYLCATSQGTRRGQETQYFGPGTRLLVL.

This clonotype has a handful of counts. The chain recombines TRBV24-1 with TRBJ2-5; D may be TRBD2 (6 bases). This CDR3 spans 16 amino acids. Germline values: CDR1 KGHDR, CDR2 SFDVKD. Trimming took off 3 bases at V and 7 bases at J, with 20 bases between the two ends. The CDR3 reads CATSDEPTRGVGTQYF. CDR3 nucleotide sequence: TGTGCCACCAGTGATGAACCGACTAGAGGGGTTGGGACCCAGTACTTC.

The chain recombines TRBV18 with TRBJ2-3, with D unclear. The CDR3 runs 15 residues. Germline V gene data show CDR1 as KGHSH and CDR2 as LQKENI. The V end was cut by 6 bases, the J end by 1 base, with 14 bases between. The CDR3 DNA follows: TGTGCCAGCTCCGAAGCTGGCCCCGGCACAGATACGCAGTATTTT. Amino acid sequence: CASSEAGPGTDTQYF.

This clonotype was observed a few times. V gene TRBV19 combines with J gene TRBJ1-2; TRBD1 might be the D (5 bases). Between the trimmed V and J ends, which lost 3 bases and 8 bases, there was a span of 13 bases. The CDR3 consists of 13 residues. Germline V gene lookup returns CDR1 LNHDA and CDR2 SQIVND (reference sequence). The DNA for the CDR3 is TGTGCCAGTAGTATGAGGGGTAGTTTCGGCTACACCTTC. Encoded protein: CASSMRGSFGYTF.

This clonotype was detected only a few times. The chain links TRBV2 to TRBJ1-5; no firm D call. The CDR3 spans 13 residues. Germline assignment: CDR1 SNHLY and CDR2 FYNNEI. Trimming pared 6 bases from V and 0 bases from J, leaving 6 bases between. The CDR3 spells CASRRDSNQPQHF. The CDR3 bases are TGTGCCAGCAGACGGGATAGCAATCAGCCCCAGCATTTT.

The chain carries TRBV30 and TRBJ2-2, with D unclear. Trimming took off 2 bases at V and 1 base at J, with 11 bases between the two ends. From germline, CDR1 is GTSNPN and CDR2 SVGIG (reference sequence). The CDR3 is made up of 15 amino acids. In nucleotides, the CDR3 is TGTGCCTGGAGTTGGCAGGTGGAGAACACCGGGGAGCTGTTTTTT. Translating gives CAWSWQVENTGELFF.

This chain links TRBV10-1 with TRBJ2-3; TRBD2 aligns across 7 bases. The germline gives CDR1 WNHNN, CDR2 SYGVQD (reference sequence). The CDR3 has 14 residues. Trimming cost V 5 bases and J 0 bases; bases outside gene matches: 2. The DNA for the CDR3 is TGCGCCAGCAGTAGCGGGACTAGCACAGATACGCAGTATTTT. Translated, it gives CASSSGTSTDTQYF.

The chain carries TRBV20-1 and TRBJ1-5; D perhaps matches TRBD1 (6 bases). There are 12 residues in the CDR3. Germline-derived CDR1 and CDR2 are DFQATT and SNEGSKA (reference sequence). V lost 4 bases, J lost 2 bases, and 6 bases lay in between. CDR3 loop: CSATGGNQPQHF. The CDR3 coding sequence is TGCAGTGCTACAGGGGGCAATCAGCCCCAGCATTTT.

The CDR3 here is CASSVGTESAGYTF. CDR3 bases: TGTGCCAGCAGCGTAGGGACAGAATCGGCTGGCTACACCTTC. The chain is built from TRBV9 and TRBJ1-2, with D possibly being TRBD1 (6 bases). Per germline, CDR1 SGDLS and CDR2 YYNGEE. The CDR3 consists of 14 residues. V lost 0 bases and J 7 bases, leaving 13 bases between the germline ends.

This chain connects TRBV30 to TRBJ2-4, with D possibly being TRBD1 or TRBD2 (5 bases each). V was clipped by 6 bases and J by 2 bases, with 11 bases between them. The CDR3 has 13 amino acids. Germline CDR1 reads GTSNPN; CDR2 reads SVGIG (reference sequence). The CDR3, as DNA: TGTGCCTGTAATGAGGGGCCCAAAAACATTCAGTACTTC. Protein sequence: CACNEGPKNIQYF.

Only a few counts were recorded for this clonotype. The chain joins TRBV7-9 to TRBJ1-5; unclear D gene. The length of the CDR3 is 14 residues. Per the germline V gene, CDR1 is SEHNR and CDR2 is FQNEAQ (reference sequence). The V gene lost 2 bases and the J gene lost 7 bases, with 12 bases spanning the gap. The CDR3 nucleotides read TGTGCCAGCAGCTTATCAGCAGGACCGCAGCCCCAGCATTTT. Protein product: CASSLSAGPQPQHF.

The chain combines TRBV28 with TRBJ1-1; TRBD1 agrees at 8 bases. J lost 6 bases, V lost 5 bases, and 14 bases had no gene match. This CDR3 is built from 16 residues. CDR1 and CDR2 from the germline V gene are MDHEN and SYDVKM. The CDR3 sequence is CASSPRYRGAGAEAFF. DNA of the CDR3: TGTGCCAGCAGTCCGCGTTACAGGGGGGCGGGGGCTGAAGCTTTCTTT.

The chain joins TRBV6-5 to TRBJ2-4; the D gene is possibly TRBD1 (7 bases). The V gene lost 2 bases and the J gene lost 7 bases, with 18 bases spanning the gap. CDR3 length: 16 residues. Looked up from germline, CDR1 is MNHEY and CDR2 is SVGAGI. The CDR3 coding sequence is TGTGCCAGCAGTTACACGGGGGTACAGGGGAATAACATTCAGTACTTC. It specifies CASSYTGVQGNNIQYF.

This clonotype appeared a few times. V usage is TRBV6-1 and J usage is TRBJ1-5; D remains ambiguous. Trimming took off 7 bases at V and 0 bases at J, with 13 bases between the two ends. The germline V gene encodes CDR1 MNHNS and CDR2 SASEGT. The CDR3 contains 15 residues. The DNA for the CDR3 is TGTGCCAGCAAGGTCCCTCCATATAGCAATCAGCCCCAGCATTTT. Amino acid sequence: CASKVPPYSNQPQHF.

The genes are TRBV14 and TRBJ2-1; 9 bases are a match to TRBD2. Losses at the gene ends were 5 bases for V and 15 bases for J; bases not matched to a gene: 11. Germline-derived CDR1 and CDR2 are SGHDN and FVKESK. The CDR3 totals 13 residues. The CDR3 region has the DNA TGTGCCAGCAGCAATAGCGGGGGCGCGAGTTTGTTCTTC. Amino acids: CASSNSGGASLFF.

The rearrangement links TRBV30 to TRBJ1-6; no clear D. Germline lookup yields CDR1 GTSNPN and CDR2 SVGIG (reference sequence). V shed 0 bases and J shed 7 bases, with 10 bases lying between them. The CDR3 totals 14 residues. Here the CDR3 reads CAWSVRSRNSPLHF. Here the CDR3 DNA reads TGTGCCTGGAGTGTACGGTCGAGGAATTCACCCCTCCACTTT.

The CDR3 reads CASSYGGAGNTIYF. CDR3 nucleotide sequence: TGTGCCAGCAGTTACGGGGGGGCTGGAAACACCATATATTTT. The chain has TRBV6-5 and TRBJ1-3; D is perhaps TRBD1 (5 bases). This CDR3 spans 14 amino acids. CDR1 and CDR2 (germline): MNHEY, SVGAGI. V lost 2 bases to trimming and J lost 2 bases, with 7 bases between them.

This chain joins TRBV24-1 and TRBJ2-3; 10 bases line up with TRBD2. CDR1 and CDR2 from the germline V gene are KGHDR and SFDVKD. CDR3 length equals 15 residues. The trim removed 0 bases at V and 5 bases at J, leaving 1 base unmatched. CDR3 nucleotide sequence: TGTGCCACCAGTGATTTGAGCGGGAGGGGAGATACGCAGTATTTT. Translated, it gives CATSDLSGRGDTQYF.

By share of the sample, this clonotype is medium-sized. This chain connects TRBV6-1 to TRBJ1-2; D perhaps matches TRBD1 (6 bases). The CDR3 length is 12 residues. Germline V lookup: CDR1 MNHNS, CDR2 SASEGT. V was shortened by 10 bases and J by 7 bases, with 16 bases between the two germline ends. CDR3 in DNA: TGTGCCATCAATAACGGGGGCCTTGGCTACACCTTC. Encoded protein: CAINNGGLGYTF.

The rearrangement uses TRBV28 and TRBJ1-2; D unclear. This CDR3 region has 13 residues. V dropped 6 bases and J dropped 4 bases, with 12 bases sitting between them. CDR1 and CDR2 from the germline V gene are MDHEN and SYDVKM. CDR3 protein: CASRGQAVYGYTF. The CDR3 bases are TGTGCCAGCAGGGGCCAGGCGGTCTATGGCTACACCTTC.

This clonotype was detected a few times. This sequence joins TRBV20-1 and TRBJ2-6; D unresolved. CDR1 and CDR2 from the germline V gene are DFQATT and SNEGSKA (reference sequence). This CDR3 contains 14 residues. Trimming pared 1 base from V and 1 base from J, leaving 5 bases between. CDR3 loop: CSARVGSGANVLTF. The CDR3 coding sequence is TGCAGTGCTAGAGTAGGGTCTGGGGCCAACGTCCTGACTTTC.

The rearrangement uses TRBV24-1 and TRBJ2-7; 12 nucleotides line up with TRBD2. This CDR3 comprises 15 residues. The germline CDR1 and CDR2 sequences are KGHDR and SFDVKD. Losses at the gene ends were 4 bases for V and 4 bases for J; bases not matched to a gene: 4. CDR3 loop: CATSDPTSGSYEQYF. The CDR3 DNA reads as TGTGCCACCAGTGACCCGACTAGCGGGAGTTACGAGCAGTACTTC.